This TCR beta chain was recorded in a study of shared clonotypes between healthy human individuals. Study at large: Each donor's CD4 naive and CD4 memory cells filled three plates apiece, CD8 naive two, and CD8 memory one. Regarding the study as a whole: Relative to memory subsets, naive subsets generally showed larger estimated richness. Investigators expected sequencing depth to affect clonotype sharing among donors.

Per germline, CDR1 MDHEN and CDR2 SYDVKM. The CDR3 contains 15 residues. V was cut by 6 bases and J by 4 bases, with 19 bases left in between. The run depth of the assay was deep. TCRdb keeps only in-frame clones here, not all; method: immunoSEQ multiplex PCR. The data contain over a million clones, approximately 80% of them singletons. This clone came up once. The antigen is not known. The rearrangement joins TRBV28 to TRBJ2-7; tentatively, D is TRBD1 (7 bases). This TCR derives from a man aged 18 to 29 in good health. Some clones in this sample may be carry-over from other donors' samples. Sequenced: memory CD4+ T cells from PBMCs. As for subset: CD45RA-negative fraction. Here the CDR3 DNA reads TGTGCCAGCAGCCGCGGGACAGCAGGGTCTTACGAGCAGTACTTC. This encodes CASSRGTAGSYEQYF.